The 7 T cell receptor beta chains given below trace back to one sample, sequenced in a study of blood T cell repertoires in COVID-19. Sequencing used immunoSEQ multiplex PCR; TCRdb keeps in-frame clones, though not all of them. The data show a few hundred thousand clones, with less than 90% seen just once and 4.5% to 5.5% held by the top ten. Sequencing used peripheral blood. All receptors derive from a woman aged 55-70 years who had recovered from COVID-19.

J is TRBJ1-5 and V is TRBV5-1; D might be TRBD1 (6 bases). Between the trimmed V and J ends, which lost 2 bases and 3 bases, there was a span of 12 bases. The CDR3 loop spans 15 amino acids. Per germline, CDR1 SGHRS and CDR2 YFSETQ. The CDR3 region is CASSLGGGPNQPQHF. CDR3 in DNA: TGCGCCAGCAGCTTAGGGGGGGGGCCCAATCAGCCCCAGCATTTT.

V gene TRBV12-5 combines with J gene TRBJ1-2, with a tentative D call TRBD1 (6 bases). Trimming removed 6 bases at V and 8 bases at J, with 13 bases between. CDR1 and CDR2 from the germline V gene are LGHNT and FRNRAP. This CDR3 is 12 amino acids long. The CDR3 is CASGSDSRGYTF. CDR3 bases: TGTGCTAGTGGCTCGGACAGTCGGGGCTACACCTTC.

The chain links TRBV5-1 to TRBJ2-2; TRBD2 is a possible D gene (5 bases). The V and J ends lost 0 bases and 3 bases respectively, with 9 bases between them. This CDR3 spans 15 amino acids. Germline CDR1 SGHRS, CDR2 YFSETQ. The CDR3 DNA follows: TGCGCCAGCAGCTTGGTATCCGGGGACACCGGGGAGCTGTTTTTT. This codes for CASSLVSGDTGELFF.

The gene calls are TRBV11-2 and TRBJ1-6; no clear D gene. V lost 4 bases and J lost 3, with 13 bases in between. Germline lookup yields CDR1 SGHAT and CDR2 FQNNGV. The CDR3 sequence is 16 residues long. The CDR3 DNA is TGTGCCAGCAGCTCTTATACAGATCTCTATAATTCACCCCTCCACTTT. The encoded protein is CASSSYTDLYNSPLHF.

The chain is built from TRBV7-2 and TRBJ1-1, with D maybe TRBD1 (5 bases). Germline V CDR1 and CDR2: SGHTA, FQGNSA. Trimming stripped 5 bases from V and 0 bases from J, with 10 bases between. This CDR3 has 14 amino acids. The CDR3 nucleotides are TGTGCCAGCAGCGCTGACAGCATGAACACTGAAGCTTTCTTT. This encodes CASSADSMNTEAFF.

The rearrangement uses TRBV6-1 and TRBJ1-2; D unclear. CDR3 length: 15 residues. CDR1 is MNHNS, CDR2 SASEGT, per germline. Trimming pared 1 base from V and 0 bases from J, leaving 9 bases between. The CDR3 DNA reads TGTGCCAGCAGTGAAGTTTCAGGATCTAACTATGGCTACACCTTC. Amino acid sequence: CASSEVSGSNYGYTF.

The V call is TRBV7-3, the J call TRBJ2-2, with 7 bases identical to TRBD1. Germline-derived CDR1 and CDR2 are SGHTA and FQGTGA. The V gene end was trimmed by 6 bases and the J gene end by 0 bases; junction bases not matched to a gene: 4. The CDR3 runs to 15 residues. CDR3 in DNA: TGTGCCAGCAGTCCCGGGACAGCGAACACCGGGGAGCTGTTTTTT. It encodes CASSPGTANTGELFF.